This is a list of T cell receptor beta chains from one sample in a study of cytomegalovirus exposure and HLA in healthy donors. TCRdb's table, derived via immunoSEQ multiplex PCR, lists solely in-frame clones and lacks some. Among approximately 70,000 clones, about 74% were seen once, and the ten largest hold around 10%. Sequencing was done on a sample of PBMCs. These receptors were obtained from a woman aged 55-69 years in good health and CMV-seropositive. Each CDR3 is given with its conserved first and last residue. A D gene is named only where the DNA matches it firmly. A row's size may be missing; if present it is once, few, many or a size class.

>TRBD1|TRBV5-1|once|TRBJ1-2
TGCGCCAGCAGTCGTGGGTTGGACAGGTTCAACTATGGCTACACCTTC
CASSRGLDRFNYGYTF
>NA|TRBV30|once|TRBJ2-3
TGTGCCTGGAGTAGCGGTACCACAGATACGCAGTATTTT
CAWSSGTTDTQYF
>TRBD2|TRBV2|NA|TRBJ2-1
TGTGCCAGCAGTGAAGGGACTAGCGGGACTGTGTTCTTC
CASSEGTSGTVFF
>NA|TRBV7-2|NA|TRBJ2-7
TGTGCCAGCAGCCCGAGGCCGGGTACCTACGAGCAGTACTTC
CASSPRPGTYEQYF
>NA|TRBV5-6|once|TRBJ2-1
TGTGCCAGCAGCTTGACCAGCGGAATCTACAATGAGCAGTTCTTC
CASSLTSGIYNEQFF
>TRBD2|TRBV7-3|NA|TRBJ2-1
TGTGCCAGCAGCCAAAGACTAGCGGGGGCGATCAATGAGCAGTTCTTC
CASSQRLAGAINEQFF
>NA|TRBV30|once|TRBJ1-4
TGTGCCTGGAGCACTCGGACAGCTTATAATGAAAAACTGTTTTTT
CAWSTRTAYNEKLFF
>NA|TRBV4-1|NA|TRBJ1-5
TGCGCCAGCAGCCCCGGGAAGGGGGGGCAGCCCCAGCATTTT
CASSPGKGGQPQHF
>TRBD1|TRBV6-6|NA|TRBJ1-1
TGTGCCAGCAGGCTCGCCAGGTCCCAGGGGGACACTGAAGCTTTCTTT
CASRLARSQGDTEAFF
>TRBD1|TRBV5-1|NA|TRBJ1-6
TGCGCCAGCAGCTTGGGGGACAGGGTGAATTCACCCCTCCACTTT
CASSLGDRVNSPLHF
>TRBD1|TRBV5-6|NA|TRBJ1-2
TGTGCCAGCAGCTTAAATATACAGGGGAAGGCTAACTATGGCTACACCTTC
CASSLNIQGKANYGYTF
>NA|TRBV27|few|TRBJ2-5
TGTGCCAGCAGTTTGGGCGGGTGGGGAGAGACCCAGTACTTC
CASSLGGWGETQYF
>TRBD1|TRBV4-1|NA|TRBJ1-2
TGCGCCAGCAGCCAAAGGTGGTCAGGGGGCGCAGATGGCTACACCTTC
CASSQRWSGGADGYTF
>NA|TRBV29-1|NA|TRBJ2-4
TGCAGCGTTGACACGGGAGTAAAGGACATTCAGTACTTC
CSVDTGVKDIQYF
>NA|TRBV7-2|NA|TRBJ2-7
TGTGCCAGCAGCTTAGTCTACGAGCAGTACTTC
CASSLVYEQYF
>NA|TRBV6-1|NA|TRBJ2-7
TGTGCCAGCAGTGATTTGGGCAGATCCTACGAGCAGTACTTC
CASSDLGRSYEQYF
>TRBD1|TRBV18|once|TRBJ1-1
TGTGCCAGCTCACCATTACAGGGGGCTAGCACTGAAGCTTTCTTT
CASSPLQGASTEAFF
>TRBD1|TRBV19|NA|TRBJ1-5
TGTGCCAGTAGACAAACAGGGGTGAATCAGCCCCAGCATTTT
CASRQTGVNQPQHF
>NA|TRBV12-5|NA|TRBJ1-3
TGTGCTAGTGGTTTGTCAGGGAAACAGCAAACCTCTGGAAACACCATATATTTT
CASGLSGKQQTSGNTIYF
>TRBD2|TRBV5-5|NA|TRBJ2-1
TGTGCCAGCAGCTTGACCAGCGGGAGGAACAATGAGCAGTTCTTC
CASSLTSGRNNEQFF
>NA|TRBV30|NA|TRBJ1-3
TGTGCCTGGAGTGAGCCCTTAAACACCATATATTTT
CAWSEPLNTIYF
>NA|TRBV6-5|NA|TRBJ1-2
TGTGCCAGCAGTTACTCACGGGACACTAACTATGGCTACACCTTC
CASSYSRDTNYGYTF
>TRBD2|TRBV11-2|once|TRBJ2-1
TGTGCCAGCAGCTTAGACCGGACTAGTTACGAGCAGTTCTTC
CASSLDRTSYEQFF
>TRBD2|TRBV5-6|NA|TRBJ2-7
TGTGCCAGCAGCGCCGGGAGGCCCACCCGGCAGTACTTC
CASSAGRPTRQYF
>TRBD1|TRBV18|NA|TRBJ1-5
TGTGCCAGCTCACCAGGGACAGGGCAGCAGCCCCAGCATTTT
CASSPGTGQQPQHF
>NA|TRBV6-6|NA|TRBJ2-7
TGTGCCAGCAGTTACGCAGGGATCAACGAGCAGTACTTC
CASSYAGINEQYF
>TRBD2|TRBV4-1|NA|TRBJ2-7
TGCGCCAGCAGCCCCACCCCTGGAGCGGGGGGCGAGCAGTACTTC
CASSPTPGAGGEQYF
>TRBD1|TRBV9|NA|TRBJ1-4
TGTGCCAGCAGCGTTCGACAGGGGGGAACTAATGAAAAACTGTTTTTT
CASSVRQGGTNEKLFF
>TRBD1|TRBV7-3|NA|TRBJ1-4
TGTGCCAGCAGAGCCTTCCAGGGGGCGGATGAAAAACTGTTTTTT
CASRAFQGADEKLFF
>NA|TRBV19|NA|TRBJ1-2
TGTGCCAGTAGTATAATTGGGAGCTATGGCTACACCTTC
CASSIIGSYGYTF
>NA|TRBV11-2|NA|TRBJ1-4
TGTGCCAGCAGGCGGGCAGGACTTAATGAAAAACTGTTTTTT
CASRRAGLNEKLFF
>NA|TRBV15|few|TRBJ1-4
TGTGCCACCAGCAGTCTCCGGGTTAATGTAAAACCGTTTTTT
CATSSLRVNVKPFF
>NA|TRBV5-4|NA|TRBJ1-2
TGTGCCAGCAGCTTAGACGGGACTAACTATGGCTACACCTTC
CASSLDGTNYGYTF
>NA|TRBV18|NA|TRBJ1-1
TGTGCCAGCTCGGCGACAGAAACCACTGAAGCTTTCTTT
CASSATETTEAFF
>NA|TRBV5-8|NA|TRBJ2-7
TGTGCCAGCAGCTTGGGACGGAGCTTGTCCTACGAGCAGTACTTC
CASSLGRSLSYEQYF
>TRBD2|TRBV11-1|few|TRBJ2-1
TGTGCCAGCAGCGGTCGACTAGCGGGAGTAGAGCAGTTCTTC
CASSGRLAGVEQFF
>NA|TRBV6-5|NA|TRBJ1-1
TGTGCCAGCAGTTACCGTGGATGGGGGGGGCCTGAAGCTTTCTTT
CASSYRGWGGPEAFF